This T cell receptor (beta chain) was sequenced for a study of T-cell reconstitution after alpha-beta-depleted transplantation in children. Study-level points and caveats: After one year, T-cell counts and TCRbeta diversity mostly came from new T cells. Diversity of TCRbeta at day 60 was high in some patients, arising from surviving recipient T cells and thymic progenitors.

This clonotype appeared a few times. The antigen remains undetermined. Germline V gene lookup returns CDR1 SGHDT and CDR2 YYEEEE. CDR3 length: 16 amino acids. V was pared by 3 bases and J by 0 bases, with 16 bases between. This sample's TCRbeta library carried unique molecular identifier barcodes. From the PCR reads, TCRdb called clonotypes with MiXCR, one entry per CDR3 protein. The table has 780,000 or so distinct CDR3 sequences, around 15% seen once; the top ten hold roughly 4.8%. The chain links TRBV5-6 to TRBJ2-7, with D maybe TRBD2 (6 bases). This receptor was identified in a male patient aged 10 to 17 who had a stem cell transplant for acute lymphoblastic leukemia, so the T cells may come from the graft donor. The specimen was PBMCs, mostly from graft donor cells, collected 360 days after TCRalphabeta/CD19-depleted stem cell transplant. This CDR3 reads CASSSISAGPSYEQYF. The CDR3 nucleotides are TGTGCCAGCAGCTCGATATCAGCGGGTCCCTCCTACGAGCAGTACTTC.